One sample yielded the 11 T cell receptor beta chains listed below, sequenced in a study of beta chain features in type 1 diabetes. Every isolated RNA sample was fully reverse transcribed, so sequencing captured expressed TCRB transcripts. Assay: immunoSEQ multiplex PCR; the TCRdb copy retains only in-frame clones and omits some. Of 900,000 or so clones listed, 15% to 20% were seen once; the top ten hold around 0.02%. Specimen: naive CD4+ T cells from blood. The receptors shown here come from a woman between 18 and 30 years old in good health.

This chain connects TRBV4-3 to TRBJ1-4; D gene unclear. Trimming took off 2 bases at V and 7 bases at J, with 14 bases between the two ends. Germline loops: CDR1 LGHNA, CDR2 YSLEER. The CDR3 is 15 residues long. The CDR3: CASSQRFSDGEKLFF. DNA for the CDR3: TGCGCCAGCAGCCAACGGTTTTCGGATGGTGAAAAACTGTTTTTT.

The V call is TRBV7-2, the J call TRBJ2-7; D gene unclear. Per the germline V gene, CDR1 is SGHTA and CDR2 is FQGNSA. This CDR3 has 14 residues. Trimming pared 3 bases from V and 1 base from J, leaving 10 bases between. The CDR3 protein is CASSFVGSSYEQYF. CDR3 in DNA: TGTGCCAGCAGCTTTGTTGGATCTTCCTACGAGCAGTACTTC.

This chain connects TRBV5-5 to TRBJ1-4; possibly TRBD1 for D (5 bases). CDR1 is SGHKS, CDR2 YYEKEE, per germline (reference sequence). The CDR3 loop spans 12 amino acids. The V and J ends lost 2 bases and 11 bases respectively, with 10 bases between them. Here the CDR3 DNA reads TGTGCCAGCAGCTTCAGGGAGGAGAAACTGTTTTTT. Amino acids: CASSFREEKLFF.

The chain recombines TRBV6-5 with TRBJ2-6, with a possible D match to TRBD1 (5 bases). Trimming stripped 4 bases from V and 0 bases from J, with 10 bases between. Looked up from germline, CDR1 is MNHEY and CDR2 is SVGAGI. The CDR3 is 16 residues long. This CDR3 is CASSSTENSGANVLTF. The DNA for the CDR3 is TGTGCCAGCAGTTCGACAGAGAACTCTGGGGCCAACGTCCTGACTTTC.

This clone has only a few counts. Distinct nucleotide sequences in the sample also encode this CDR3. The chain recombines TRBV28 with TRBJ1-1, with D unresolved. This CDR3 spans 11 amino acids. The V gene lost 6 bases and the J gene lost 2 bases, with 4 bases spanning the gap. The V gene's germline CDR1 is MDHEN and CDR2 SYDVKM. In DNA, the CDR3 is TGTGCCAGCAGGCTTAACACTGAAGCTTTCTTT. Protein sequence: CASRLNTEAFF.

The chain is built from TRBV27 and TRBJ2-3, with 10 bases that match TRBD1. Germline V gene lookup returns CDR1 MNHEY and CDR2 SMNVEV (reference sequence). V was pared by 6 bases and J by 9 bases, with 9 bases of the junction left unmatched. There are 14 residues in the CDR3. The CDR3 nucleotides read TGTGCCAGCAGCCCATGGACAGGGGGTTACACGCAGTATTTT. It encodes CASSPWTGGYTQYF.

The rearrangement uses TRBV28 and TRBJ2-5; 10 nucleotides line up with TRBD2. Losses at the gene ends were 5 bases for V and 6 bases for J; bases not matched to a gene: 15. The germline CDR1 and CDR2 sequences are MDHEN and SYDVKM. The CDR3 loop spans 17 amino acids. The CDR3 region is CASSRPGSGRALKTQYF. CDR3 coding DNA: TGTGCCAGCAGTCGCCCTGGGAGCGGGAGGGCCTTAAAGACCCAGTACTTC.

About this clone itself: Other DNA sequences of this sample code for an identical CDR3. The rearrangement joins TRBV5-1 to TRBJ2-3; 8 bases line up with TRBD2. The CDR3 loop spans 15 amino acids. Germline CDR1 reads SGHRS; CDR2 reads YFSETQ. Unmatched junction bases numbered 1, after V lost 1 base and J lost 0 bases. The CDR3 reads CASSLTSGSTDTQYF. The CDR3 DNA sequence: TGCGCCAGCAGCTTGACTAGCGGTAGCACAGATACGCAGTATTTT.

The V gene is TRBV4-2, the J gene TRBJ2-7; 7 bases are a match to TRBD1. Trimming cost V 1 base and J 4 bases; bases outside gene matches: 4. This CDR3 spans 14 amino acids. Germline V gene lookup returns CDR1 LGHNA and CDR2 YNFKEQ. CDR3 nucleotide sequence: TGTGCCAGCAGCCAAGGGGACAGAAATTACGAGCAGTACTTC. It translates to CASSQGDRNYEQYF.

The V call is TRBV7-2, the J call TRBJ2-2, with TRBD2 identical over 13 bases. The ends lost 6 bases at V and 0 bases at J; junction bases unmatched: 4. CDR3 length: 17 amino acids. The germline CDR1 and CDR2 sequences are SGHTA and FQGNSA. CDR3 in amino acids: CASRPGLAGPNTGELFF. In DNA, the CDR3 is TGTGCCAGCAGACCGGGACTAGCGGGGCCGAACACCGGGGAGCTGTTTTTT.

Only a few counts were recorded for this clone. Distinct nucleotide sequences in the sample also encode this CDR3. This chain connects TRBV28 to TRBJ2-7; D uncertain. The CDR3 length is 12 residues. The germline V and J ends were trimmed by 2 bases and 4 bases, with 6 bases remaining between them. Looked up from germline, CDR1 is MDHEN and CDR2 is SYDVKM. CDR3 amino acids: CASSLGRYEQYF. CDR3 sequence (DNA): TGTGCCAGCAGTTTAGGCCGGTACGAGCAGTACTTC.